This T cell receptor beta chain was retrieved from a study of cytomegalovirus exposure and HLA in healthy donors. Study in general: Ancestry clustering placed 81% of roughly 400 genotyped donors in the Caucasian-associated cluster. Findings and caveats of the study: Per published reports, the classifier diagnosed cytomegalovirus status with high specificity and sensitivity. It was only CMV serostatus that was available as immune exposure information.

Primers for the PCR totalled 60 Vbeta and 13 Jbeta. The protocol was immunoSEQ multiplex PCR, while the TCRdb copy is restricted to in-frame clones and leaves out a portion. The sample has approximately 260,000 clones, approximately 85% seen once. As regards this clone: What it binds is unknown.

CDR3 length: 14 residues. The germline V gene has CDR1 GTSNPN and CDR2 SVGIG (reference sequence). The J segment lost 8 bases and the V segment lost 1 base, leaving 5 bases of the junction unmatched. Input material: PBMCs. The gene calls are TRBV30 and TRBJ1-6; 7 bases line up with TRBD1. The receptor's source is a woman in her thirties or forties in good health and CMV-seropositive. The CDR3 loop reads CAWSAGQWDSPLHF. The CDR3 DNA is TGTGCCTGGAGTGCGGGACAGTGGGATTCACCCCTCCACTTT.